These T cell receptor beta chains were read from a single sample in a study of cytotoxic CD8 clonotypes in ibrutinib-treated CLL. Repertoires were generated with immunoSEQ multiplex PCR, while TCRdb's copy carries only in-frame clones and drops some. The top ten clones hold about an eighth of a sample with over 200,000 clones, 79% of them seen once. The input for sequencing was PBMCs, taken after 12 months of ibrutinib treatment. These receptors were taken from a human donor with chronic lymphocytic leukemia. The CDR3 runs from the conserved cysteine through the conserved F or W. Fields, in order: clone size, CDR3 length, D gene, J gene, V gene, CDR3 DNA, CDR3 protein. The D gene is left open where the match is weak. Rows may omit the clone size; those that give it use once, few, many or a size class.

>NA|14|TRBD1|TRBJ1-1|TRBV6-5
TGTGCCAGCGTCGAACAGGGGGTGAACACTGAAGCTTTCTTT
CASVEQGVNTEAFF
>NA|14|NA|TRBJ2-4|TRBV18
TGTGCCAGCTCAAAGGGTCAGGATTCAAACATTCAGTACTTC
CASSKGQDSNIQYF
>NA|14|NA|TRBJ2-5|TRBV5-5
TGTGCCAGCATCCAGGGGCCGGTCGGAGGGGCCCAGTACTTC
CASIQGPVGGAQYF
>NA|10|NA|TRBJ2-1|TRBV20-1
TGCAGTGCTAGAAACAATGAGCAGTTCTTC
CSARNNEQFF
>NA|16|NA|TRBJ1-4|TRBV19
TGTGCCAGTAGTACAACAGGGCGAGCAACTAATGAAAAACTGTTTTTT
CASSTTGRATNEKLFF
>NA|13|TRBD1|TRBJ2-7|TRBV2
TGTGCCAGCGAAGGACAGGACCATGTCCAGCAGTACTTC
CASEGQDHVQQYF
>NA|13|TRBD1|TRBJ2-7|TRBV28
TGTGCCAGCAGCTGGACAGGGTACGGCGAGCAGTACTTC
CASSWTGYGEQYF
>NA|14|TRBD1|TRBJ2-5|TRBV29-1
TGCAGCGTTGGGTCCGGGACAGGGTTGGAGACCCAGTACTTC
CSVGSGTGLETQYF
>NA|13|TRBD1|TRBJ1-2|TRBV18
TGTGCCAGCTCGAGGGACAGTAACTATGGCTACACCTTC
CASSRDSNYGYTF
>NA|17|NA|TRBJ2-3|TRBV9
TGTGCCAGCAGCGTAGAATCGGGCGGAACAAGTGCAGATACGCAGTATTTT
CASSVESGGTSADTQYF
>NA|12|NA|TRBJ2-5|TRBV7-2
TGTGCCGGGGGCCGCCCCCAAGAGACCCAGTACTTC
CAGGRPQETQYF
>once|15|NA|TRBJ2-3|TRBV19
TGTGCCAGTAGTCCCGGGACAACGAGCACAGATACGCAGTATTTT
CASSPGTTSTDTQYF
>NA|15|NA|TRBJ2-2|TRBV9
TGTGCCAGCAGCCTAGGACAGTGGAACACCGGGGAGCTGTTTTTT
CASSLGQWNTGELFF
>NA|15|TRBD1|TRBJ2-7|TRBV6-6
TGTGCCAGCAGTTACCCCCGGGACAGGGGTTACGAGCAGTACTTC
CASSYPRDRGYEQYF
>NA|16|NA|TRBJ2-7|TRBV6-5
TGTGCCAGCAGTTACACCGCCCGAGGGCTAAACTACGAGCAGTACTTC
CASSYTARGLNYEQYF
>NA|16|TRBD1|TRBJ2-2|TRBV2
TGTGCCAGCAGTGACGGTTTGGCAGGGGGCACCGGGGAGCTGTTTTTT
CASSDGLAGGTGELFF
>few|13|NA|TRBJ1-5|TRBV19
TGTGCCAGTAGTCGGGGGGAGGGTCAGCCCCAGCATTTT
CASSRGEGQPQHF
>NA|20|NA|TRBJ1-1|TRBV11-3
TGTGCCAGCAGCTTAGAGAGGGGGGGCCTATATTTGCGTTGGGACACTGAAGCTTTCTTT
CASSLERGGLYLRWDTEAFF
>NA|15|NA|TRBJ1-2|TRBV29-1
TGCAGCGTTGAAGACGGACGGGACCGTTACTATGGCTACACCTTC
CSVEDGRDRYYGYTF
>few|15|NA|TRBJ2-2|TRBV10-3
TGTGCCATCAGTGAGCTGAGGGTGAACACCGGGGAGCTGTTTTTT
CAISELRVNTGELFF
>NA|16|NA|TRBJ1-5|TRBV7-9
TGTGCCAGCAGCTTAGCGGGGGAGGGGCTTAATCAGCCCCAGCATTTT
CASSLAGEGLNQPQHF
>NA|12|NA|TRBJ2-7|TRBV12-5
TGTGCTAGTGGTTTCTCAGATTCCGAGCAGTACTTC
CASGFSDSEQYF
>NA|14|NA|TRBJ2-7|TRBV27
TGTGCCAGCAGCAAGGGGTGGGCCCTCTACGAGCAGTACTTC
CASSKGWALYEQYF
>NA|14|TRBD1|TRBJ1-2|TRBV27
TGTGCCAGCAGTCCAGGGACAGGGAGGAATGGCTACACCTTC
CASSPGTGRNGYTF
>NA|16|TRBD2|TRBJ2-5|TRBV5-1
TGCGCCAGCAGCTCCCGGGGACTAGCGGGCCAAGAGACCCAGTACTTC
CASSSRGLAGQETQYF
>once|12|NA|TRBJ2-7|TRBV11-2
TGTGCCAGCAGCTTGGACTATTACGAGCAGTACTTC
CASSLDYYEQYF
>NA|16|NA|TRBJ2-1|TRBV5-1
TGCGCCAGCAGCTTGGGGGGCGGCGACTTATACAATGAGCAGTTCTTC
CASSLGGGDLYNEQFF
>NA|14|TRBD2|TRBJ2-7|TRBV19
TGTGCCAGTAGTGGTGACGGGAGGGCCTACGAGCAGTACTTC
CASSGDGRAYEQYF
>once|13|NA|TRBJ1-5|TRBV18
TGTGCCAGCTCACCGACTACGAATCAGCCCCAGCATTTT
CASSPTTNQPQHF
>NA|16|NA|TRBJ1-6|TRBV19
TGTGCCAGTACCCTCGCTTATGGCTCCTATAATTCACCCCTCCACTTT
CASTLAYGSYNSPLHF
>NA|13|TRBD2|TRBJ2-5|TRBV2
TGTGCCAGCAGGACTAGCGGGTGGGAGACCCAGTACTTC
CASRTSGWETQYF
>NA|13|NA|TRBJ2-2|TRBV28
TGTGCCAGCGAGGACAGTAACACCGGGGAGCTGTTTTTT
CASEDSNTGELFF